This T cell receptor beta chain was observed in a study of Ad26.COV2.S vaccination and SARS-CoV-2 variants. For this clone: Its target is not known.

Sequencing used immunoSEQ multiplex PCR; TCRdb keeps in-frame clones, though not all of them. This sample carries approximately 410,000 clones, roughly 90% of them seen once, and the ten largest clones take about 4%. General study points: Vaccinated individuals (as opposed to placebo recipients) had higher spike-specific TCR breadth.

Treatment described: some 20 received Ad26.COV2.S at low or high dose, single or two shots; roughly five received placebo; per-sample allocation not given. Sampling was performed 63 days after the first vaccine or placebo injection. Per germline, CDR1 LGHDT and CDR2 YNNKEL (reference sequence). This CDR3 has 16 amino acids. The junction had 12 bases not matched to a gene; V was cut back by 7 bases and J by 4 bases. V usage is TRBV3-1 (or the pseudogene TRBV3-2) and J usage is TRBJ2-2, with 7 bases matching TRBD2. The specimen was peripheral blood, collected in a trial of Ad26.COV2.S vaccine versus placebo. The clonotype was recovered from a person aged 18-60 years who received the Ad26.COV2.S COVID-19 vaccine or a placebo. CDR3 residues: CASKHSGLTATGELFF. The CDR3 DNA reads TGTGCCAGCAAGCACTCGGGACTAACAGCCACCGGGGAGCTGTTTTTT.